This T cell receptor (beta chain) was recovered during a study of CD8 T cells in ankylosing spondylitis. Points from the study as a whole: What appeared characteristic of ankylosing spondylitis blood was a TCR beta motif of fewer than ten highly homologous variants. Clones that were linked to disease were CD8+ and were relatively rare in peripheral blood.

The V gene end was trimmed by 4 bases and the J gene end by 1 base; junction bases not matched to a gene: 9. Germline V lookup: CDR1 SGHRS, CDR2 YFSETQ. The CDR3 has 16 residues. This clonotype appeared many times. Its antigen is not identified. One entry per CDR3 protein results from TCRdb running MiXCR on the 5' RACE reads. The sample lists tens of thousands of distinct CDR3 sequences; 4.5% to 6% were seen once. This TCR was sampled from a male donor with ankylosing spondylitis or in good health (not recorded which). The sample comprised blood, either unsorted or a sorted T cell fraction (not recorded which). This rearrangement joins TRBV5-1 to TRBJ2-3, with 7 bases aligning to TRBD2. CDR3 bases: TGCGCCAGCAGCCCGAGACTAGCCGCTGGCACAGATACGCAGTATTTT. Residues: CASSPRLAAGTDTQYF.